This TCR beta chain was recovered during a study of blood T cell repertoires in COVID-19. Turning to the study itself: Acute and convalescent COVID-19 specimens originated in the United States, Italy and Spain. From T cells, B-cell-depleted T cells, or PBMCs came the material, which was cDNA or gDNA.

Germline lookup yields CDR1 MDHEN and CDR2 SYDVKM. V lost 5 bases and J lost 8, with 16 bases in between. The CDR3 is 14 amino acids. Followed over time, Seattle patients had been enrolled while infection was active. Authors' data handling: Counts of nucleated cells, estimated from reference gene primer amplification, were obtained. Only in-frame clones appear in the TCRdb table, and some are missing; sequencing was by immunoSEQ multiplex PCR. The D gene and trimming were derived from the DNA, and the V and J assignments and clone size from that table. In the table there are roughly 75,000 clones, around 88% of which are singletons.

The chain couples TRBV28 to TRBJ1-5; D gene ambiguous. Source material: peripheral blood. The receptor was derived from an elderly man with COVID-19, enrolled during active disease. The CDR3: CASSESYDGKPQHF. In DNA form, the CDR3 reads TGTGCCAGCAGTGAATCCTACGACGGGAAGCCCCAGCATTTT.